This T cell receptor (beta chain) was identified in a study of identical twins. This clonotype came up a few times. The antigen remains undetermined. V lost 3 bases and J lost 6, with 12 bases in between. This CDR3 is built from 14 residues. Study-level findings and limits: Compared with models, monozygotic twins showed more out-of-frame TCR alpha sharing. Those out-of-frame alpha sequences shared by twins showed an excess of low generation probability.

cDNA molecules carried unique molecular identifiers, and template switching added a universal primer site. Via MiXCR, TCRdb re-called the 5' RACE reads, giving one row per CDR3 protein. The sample yields approximately 630,000 distinct CDR3 sequences, 7% to 7.5% seen once. In addition, the sample was reused for a study of yellow fever vaccine responses in identical twins. That study adds: The T cell response to vaccination in identical twins was reportedly partly convergent and partly personalized.

The material sequenced was PBMCs. The V gene is TRBV12-3 or TRBV12-4, the J gene TRBJ2-1; D is ambiguous. This sequence originates from a woman aged 18-30 years in good health. The CDR3 DNA reads TGTGCCAGCAGTTTTATGAGCGCCGCCAATGAGCAGTTCTTC. Translating gives CASSFMSAANEQFF.